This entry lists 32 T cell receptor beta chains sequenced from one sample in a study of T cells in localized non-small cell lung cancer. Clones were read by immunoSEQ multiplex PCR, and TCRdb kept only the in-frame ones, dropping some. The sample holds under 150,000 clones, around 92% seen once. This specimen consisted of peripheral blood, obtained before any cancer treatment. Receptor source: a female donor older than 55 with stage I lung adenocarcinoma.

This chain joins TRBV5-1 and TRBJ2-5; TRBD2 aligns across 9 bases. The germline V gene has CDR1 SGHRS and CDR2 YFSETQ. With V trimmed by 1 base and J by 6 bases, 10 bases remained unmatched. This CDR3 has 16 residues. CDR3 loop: CASSLLTSGPMKTQYF. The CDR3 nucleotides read TGCGCCAGCAGCTTGCTGACTAGCGGACCCATGAAGACCCAGTACTTC. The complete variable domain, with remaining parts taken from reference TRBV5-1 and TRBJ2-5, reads KAGVTQTPRYLIKTRGQQVTLSCSPISGHRSVSWYQQTPGQGLQFLFEYFSETQRNKGNFPGRFSGRQFSNSRSEMNVSTLELGDSALYLCASSLLTSGPMKTQYFGPGTRLLVL.

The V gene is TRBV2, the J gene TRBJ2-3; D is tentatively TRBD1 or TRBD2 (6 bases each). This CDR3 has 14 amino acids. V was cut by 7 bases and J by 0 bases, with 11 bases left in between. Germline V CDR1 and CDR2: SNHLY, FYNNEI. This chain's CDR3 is CASKGGSSTDTQYF. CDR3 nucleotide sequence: TGTGCCAGCAAGGGGGGCAGTAGCACAGATACGCAGTATTTT.

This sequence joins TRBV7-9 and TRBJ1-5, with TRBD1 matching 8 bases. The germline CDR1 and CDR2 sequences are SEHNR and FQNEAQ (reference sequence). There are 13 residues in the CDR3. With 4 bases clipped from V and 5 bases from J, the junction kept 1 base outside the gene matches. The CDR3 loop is CASSSTGDQPQHF. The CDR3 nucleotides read TGTGCCAGCAGCTCGACAGGGGATCAGCCCCAGCATTTT.

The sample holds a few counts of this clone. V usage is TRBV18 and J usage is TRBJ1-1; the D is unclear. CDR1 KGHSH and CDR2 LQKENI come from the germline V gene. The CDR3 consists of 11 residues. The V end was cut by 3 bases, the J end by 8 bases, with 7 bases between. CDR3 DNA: TGTGCCAGCTCACCCGCCGAAGAAGCTTTCTTT. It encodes CASSPAEEAFF. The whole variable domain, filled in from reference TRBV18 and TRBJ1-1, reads NAGVMQNPRHLVRRRGQEARLRCSPMKGHSHVYWYRQLPEEGLKFMVYLQKENIIDESGMPKERFSAEFPKEGPSILRIQQVVRGDSAAYFCASSPAEEAFFGQGTRLTVV.

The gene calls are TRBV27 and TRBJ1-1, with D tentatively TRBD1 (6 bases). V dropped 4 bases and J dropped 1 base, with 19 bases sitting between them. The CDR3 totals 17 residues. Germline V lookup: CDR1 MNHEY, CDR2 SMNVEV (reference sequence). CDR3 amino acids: CASSSPGLGAGNTEAFF. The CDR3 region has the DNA TGTGCCAGCAGTTCCCCCGGGTTGGGGGCGGGGAACACTGAAGCTTTCTTT.

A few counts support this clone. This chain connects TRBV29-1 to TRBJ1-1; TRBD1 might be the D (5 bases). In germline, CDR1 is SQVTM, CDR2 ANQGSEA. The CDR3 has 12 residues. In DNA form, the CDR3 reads TGCAGTGGGGCGGAGGGATTCACTGAAGCTTTCTTT. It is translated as CSGAEGFTEAFF. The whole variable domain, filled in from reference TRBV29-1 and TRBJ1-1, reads SAVISQKPSRDICQRGTSLTIQCQVDSQVTMMFWYRQQPGQSLTLIATANQGSEATYESGFVIDKFPISRPNLTFSTLTVSNMSPEDSSIYLCSGAEGFTEAFFGQGTRLTVV.

CDR3 loop: CASSPRLAKNIQYF. Written as DNA, the CDR3 is TGTGCCAGCAGTCCCCGATTAGCCAAAAACATTCAGTACTTC. The chain carries TRBV27 and TRBJ2-4; D gene unclear. V gave up 5 bases and J gave up 0 bases, with 8 bases separating them. This CDR3 comprises 14 residues. Germline V gives CDR1 MNHEY, CDR2 SMNVEV (reference sequence).

CDR3 residues: CASSDSQTSYNEQFF. DNA for the CDR3: TGTGCCAGCAGTGACAGCCAAACCTCCTACAATGAGCAGTTCTTC. This rearrangement joins TRBV2 to TRBJ2-1; D gene unclear. Trimming left V 3 bases short and J 0 bases short, with 9 bases between. The CDR3 totals 15 residues. The germline V gene has CDR1 SNHLY and CDR2 FYNNEI.

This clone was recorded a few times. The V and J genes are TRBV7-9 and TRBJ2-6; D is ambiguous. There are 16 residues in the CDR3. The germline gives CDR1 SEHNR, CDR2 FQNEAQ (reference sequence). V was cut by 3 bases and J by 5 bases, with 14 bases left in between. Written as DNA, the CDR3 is TGTGCCAGCAGCTTGTTTGTGGGCACCTGGGCCAACGTCCTGACTTTC. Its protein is CASSLFVGTWANVLTF.

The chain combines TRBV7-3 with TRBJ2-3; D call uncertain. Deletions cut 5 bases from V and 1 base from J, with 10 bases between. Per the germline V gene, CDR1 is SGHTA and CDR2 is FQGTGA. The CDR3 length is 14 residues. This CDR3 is CASSPRTGTDTQYF. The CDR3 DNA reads TGTGCCAGCAGCCCAAGGACGGGCACAGATACGCAGTATTTT.

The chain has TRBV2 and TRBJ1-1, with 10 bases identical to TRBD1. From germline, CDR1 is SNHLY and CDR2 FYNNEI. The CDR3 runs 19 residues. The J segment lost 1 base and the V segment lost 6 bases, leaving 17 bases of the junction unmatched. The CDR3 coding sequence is TGTGCCAGCAGGATGAGATTGGGCCAGACAGGGGGCGGGAACACTGAAGCTTTCTTT. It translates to CASRMRLGQTGGGNTEAFF.

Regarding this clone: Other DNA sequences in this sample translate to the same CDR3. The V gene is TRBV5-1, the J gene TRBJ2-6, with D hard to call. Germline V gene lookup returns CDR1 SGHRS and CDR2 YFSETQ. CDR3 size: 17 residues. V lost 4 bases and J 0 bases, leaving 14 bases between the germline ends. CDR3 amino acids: CASSGAVWGSGANVLTF. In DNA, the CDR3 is TGCGCCAGCAGCGGCGCCGTTTGGGGCTCTGGGGCCAACGTCCTGACTTTC. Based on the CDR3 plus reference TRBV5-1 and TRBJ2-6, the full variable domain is KAGVTQTPRYLIKTRGQQVTLSCSPISGHRSVSWYQQTPGQGLQFLFEYFSETQRNKGNFPGRFSGRQFSNSRSEMNVSTLELGDSALYLCASSGAVWGSGANVLTFGAGSRLTVL.

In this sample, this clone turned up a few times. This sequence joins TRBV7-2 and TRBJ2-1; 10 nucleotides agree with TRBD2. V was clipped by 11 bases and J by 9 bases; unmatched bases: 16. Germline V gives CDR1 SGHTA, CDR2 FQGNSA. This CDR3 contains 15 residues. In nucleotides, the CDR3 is TGTGCCGGCAAAGTGGGGCTAGCGGGAGCGAGTGAGCAGTTCTTC. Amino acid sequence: CAGKVGLAGASEQFF.

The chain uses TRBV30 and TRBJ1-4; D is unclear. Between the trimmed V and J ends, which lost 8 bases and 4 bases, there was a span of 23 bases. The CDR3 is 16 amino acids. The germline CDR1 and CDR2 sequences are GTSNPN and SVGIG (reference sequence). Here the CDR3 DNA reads TGTGCCAGCGACCCGGGTGGGGTGGGTCTTAATGAAAAACTGTTTTTT. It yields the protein CASDPGGVGLNEKLFF.

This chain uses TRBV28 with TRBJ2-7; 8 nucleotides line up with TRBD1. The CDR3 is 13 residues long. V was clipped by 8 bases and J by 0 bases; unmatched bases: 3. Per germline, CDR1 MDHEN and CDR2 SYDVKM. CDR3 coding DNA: TGTGCCAGCGCGGACAGGGACTCCTACGAGCAGTACTTC. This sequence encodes CASADRDSYEQYF.

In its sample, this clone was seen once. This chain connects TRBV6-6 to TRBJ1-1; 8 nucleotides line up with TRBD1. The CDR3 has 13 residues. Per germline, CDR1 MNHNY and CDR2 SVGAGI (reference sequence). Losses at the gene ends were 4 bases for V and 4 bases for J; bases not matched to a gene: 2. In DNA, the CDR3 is TGTGCCAGCAGTTCCACAGGGGGCACTGAAGCTTTCTTT. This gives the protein CASSSTGGTEAFF.

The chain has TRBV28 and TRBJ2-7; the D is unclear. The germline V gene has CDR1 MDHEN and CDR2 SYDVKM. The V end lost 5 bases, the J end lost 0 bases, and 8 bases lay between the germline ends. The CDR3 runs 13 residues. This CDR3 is CASSLPTSYEQYF. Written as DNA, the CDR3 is TGTGCCAGCAGTCTACCGACCTCCTACGAGCAGTACTTC.

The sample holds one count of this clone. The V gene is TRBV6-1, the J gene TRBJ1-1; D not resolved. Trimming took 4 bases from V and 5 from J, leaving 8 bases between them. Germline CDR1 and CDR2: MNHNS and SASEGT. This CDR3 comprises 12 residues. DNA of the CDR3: TGTGCCAGCAGTGGGGAGTGGACTGAAGCTTTCTTT. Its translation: CASSGEWTEAFF.

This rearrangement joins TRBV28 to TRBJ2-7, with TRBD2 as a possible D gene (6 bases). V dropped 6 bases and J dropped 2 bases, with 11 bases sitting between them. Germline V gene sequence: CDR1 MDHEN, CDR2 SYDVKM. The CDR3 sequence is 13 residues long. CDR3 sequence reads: CASSRTGAYEQYF. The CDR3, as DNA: TGTGCCAGCAGCCGTACGGGGGCCTACGAGCAGTACTTC.

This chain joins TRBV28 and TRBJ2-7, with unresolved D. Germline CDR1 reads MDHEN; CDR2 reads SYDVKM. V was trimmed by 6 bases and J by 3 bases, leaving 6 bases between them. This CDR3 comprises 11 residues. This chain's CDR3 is CASSPNYEQYF. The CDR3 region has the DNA TGTGCCAGCAGCCCCAACTACGAGCAGTACTTC.

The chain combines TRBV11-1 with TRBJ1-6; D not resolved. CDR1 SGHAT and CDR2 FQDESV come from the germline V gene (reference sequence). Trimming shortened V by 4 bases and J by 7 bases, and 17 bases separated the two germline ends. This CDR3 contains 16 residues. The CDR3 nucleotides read TGTGCCAGCAGCTCTCGCAGTATACCTACGAATTCACCCCTCCACTTT. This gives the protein CASSSRSIPTNSPLHF. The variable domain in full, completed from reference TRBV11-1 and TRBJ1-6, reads EAEVAQSPRYKITEKSQAVAFWCDPISGHATLYWYRQILGQGPELLVQFQDESVVDDSQLPKDRFSAERLKGVDSTLKIQPAELGDSAMYLCASSSRSIPTNSPLHFGNGTRLTVT.

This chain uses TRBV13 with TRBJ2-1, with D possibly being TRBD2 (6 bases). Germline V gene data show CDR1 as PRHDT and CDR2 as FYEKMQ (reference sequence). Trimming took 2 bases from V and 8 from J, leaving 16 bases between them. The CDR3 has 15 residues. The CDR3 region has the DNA TGTGCCAGCAGCTTACCGGGGGTAACGATTTATGAGCAGTTCTTC. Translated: CASSLPGVTIYEQFF.

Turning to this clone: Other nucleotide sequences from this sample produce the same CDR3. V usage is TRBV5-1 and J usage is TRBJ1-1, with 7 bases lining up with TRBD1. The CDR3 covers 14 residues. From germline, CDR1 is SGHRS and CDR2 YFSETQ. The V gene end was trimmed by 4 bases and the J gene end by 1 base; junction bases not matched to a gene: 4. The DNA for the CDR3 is TGCGCCAGCAGCCCCGGGACAGAGAACACTGAAGCTTTCTTT. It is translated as CASSPGTENTEAFF.

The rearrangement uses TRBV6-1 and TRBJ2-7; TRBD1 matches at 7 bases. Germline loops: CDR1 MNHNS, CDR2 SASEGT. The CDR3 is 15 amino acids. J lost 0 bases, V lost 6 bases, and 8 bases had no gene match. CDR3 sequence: CASRRDSRSSYEQYF. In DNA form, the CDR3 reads TGTGCCAGCAGGAGGGACAGCAGAAGCTCCTACGAGCAGTACTTC.

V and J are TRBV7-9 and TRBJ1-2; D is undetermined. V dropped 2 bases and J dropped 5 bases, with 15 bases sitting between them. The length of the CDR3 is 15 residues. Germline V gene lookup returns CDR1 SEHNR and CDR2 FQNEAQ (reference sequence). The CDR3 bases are TGTGCCAGCAGCTTACTTTGGGAGCTAAGATATGGCTACACCTTC. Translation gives CASSLLWELRYGYTF.

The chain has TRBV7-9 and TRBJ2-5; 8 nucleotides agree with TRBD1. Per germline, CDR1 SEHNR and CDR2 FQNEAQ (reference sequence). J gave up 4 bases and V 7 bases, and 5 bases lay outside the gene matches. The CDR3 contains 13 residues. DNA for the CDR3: TGTGCCAGCATAAGGACAGGGAGAGAGACCCAGTACTTC. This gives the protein CASIRTGRETQYF.

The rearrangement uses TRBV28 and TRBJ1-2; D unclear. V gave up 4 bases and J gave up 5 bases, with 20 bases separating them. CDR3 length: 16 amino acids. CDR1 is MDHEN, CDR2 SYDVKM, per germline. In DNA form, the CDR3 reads TGTGCCAGCAGTTCTATCACATCCGCAGGAACTTATGGCTACACCTTC. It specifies CASSSITSAGTYGYTF.

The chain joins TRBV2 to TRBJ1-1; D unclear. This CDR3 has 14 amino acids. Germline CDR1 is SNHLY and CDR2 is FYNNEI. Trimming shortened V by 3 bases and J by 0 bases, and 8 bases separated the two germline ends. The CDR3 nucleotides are TGTGCCAGCAGTGAGGTGGGGATGAACACTGAAGCTTTCTTT. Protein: CASSEVGMNTEAFF.

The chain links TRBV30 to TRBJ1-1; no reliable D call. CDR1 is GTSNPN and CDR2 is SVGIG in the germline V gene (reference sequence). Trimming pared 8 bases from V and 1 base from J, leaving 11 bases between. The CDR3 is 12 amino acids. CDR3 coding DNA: TGTGCCAGGACCGAAAGGAACACTGAAGCTTTCTTT. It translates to CARTERNTEAFF.

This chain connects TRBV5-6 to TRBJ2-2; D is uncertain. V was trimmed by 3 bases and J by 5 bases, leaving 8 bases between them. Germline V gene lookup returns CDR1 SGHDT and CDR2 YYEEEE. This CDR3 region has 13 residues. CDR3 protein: CASSYVFTGELFF. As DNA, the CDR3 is TGTGCCAGCAGCTATGTGTTTACCGGGGAGCTGTTTTTT.

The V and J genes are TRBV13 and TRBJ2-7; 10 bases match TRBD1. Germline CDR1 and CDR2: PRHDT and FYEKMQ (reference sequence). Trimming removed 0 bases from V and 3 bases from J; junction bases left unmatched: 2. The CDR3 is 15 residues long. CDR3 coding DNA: TGTGCCAGCAGCTTAGGGGGACAGGGGCGCTACGAGCAGTACTTC. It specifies CASSLGGQGRYEQYF.

The CDR3 loop is CASSVGTGSSEAFF. In DNA form, the CDR3 reads TGTGCCAGCAGCGTGGGGACAGGGTCATCCGAAGCTTTCTTT. This chain connects TRBV9 to TRBJ1-1; TRBD1 agrees at 9 bases. CDR1 and CDR2 (germline): SGDLS, YYNGEE. The CDR3 length is 14 residues. The junction had 7 bases not matched to a gene; V was cut back by 2 bases and J by 8 bases.